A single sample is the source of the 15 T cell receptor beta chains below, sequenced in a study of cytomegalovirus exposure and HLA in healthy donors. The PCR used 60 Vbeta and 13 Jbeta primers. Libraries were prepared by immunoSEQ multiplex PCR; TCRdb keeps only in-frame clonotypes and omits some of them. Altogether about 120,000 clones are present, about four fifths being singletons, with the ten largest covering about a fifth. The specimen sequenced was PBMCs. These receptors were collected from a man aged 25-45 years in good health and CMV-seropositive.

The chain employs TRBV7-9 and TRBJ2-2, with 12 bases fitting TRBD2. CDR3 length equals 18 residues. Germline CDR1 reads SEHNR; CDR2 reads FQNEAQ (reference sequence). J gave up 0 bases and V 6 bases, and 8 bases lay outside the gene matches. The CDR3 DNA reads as TGTGCCAGCAGACACCGGCTAGCGGGGGGGTCGAACACCGGGGAGCTGTTTTTT. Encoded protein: CASRHRLAGGSNTGELFF. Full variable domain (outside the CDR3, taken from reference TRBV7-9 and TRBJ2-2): DTGVSQNPRHKITKRGQNVTFRCDPISEHNRLYWYRQTLGQGPEFLTYFQNEAQLEKSRLLSDRFSAERPKGSFSTLEIQRTEQGDSAMYLCASRHRLAGGSNTGELFFGEGSRLTVL.

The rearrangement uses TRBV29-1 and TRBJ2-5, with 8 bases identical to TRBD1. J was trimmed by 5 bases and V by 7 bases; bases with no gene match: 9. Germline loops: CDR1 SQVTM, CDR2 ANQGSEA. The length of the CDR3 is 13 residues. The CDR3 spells CSAERQGRETQYF. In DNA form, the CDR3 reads TGCAGCGCCGAGAGACAGGGGAGGGAGACCCAGTACTTC.

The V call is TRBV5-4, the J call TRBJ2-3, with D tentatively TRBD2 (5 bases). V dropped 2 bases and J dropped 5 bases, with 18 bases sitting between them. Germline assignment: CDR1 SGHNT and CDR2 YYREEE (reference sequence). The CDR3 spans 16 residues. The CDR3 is CASSFGGAERGDTQYF. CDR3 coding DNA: TGTGCCAGCAGCTTCGGCGGTGCGGAACGGGGAGATACGCAGTATTTT.

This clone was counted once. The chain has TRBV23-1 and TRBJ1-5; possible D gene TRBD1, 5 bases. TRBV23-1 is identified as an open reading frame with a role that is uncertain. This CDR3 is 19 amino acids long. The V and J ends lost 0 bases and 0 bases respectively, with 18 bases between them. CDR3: CASSQSRGPSLDSNQPQHF. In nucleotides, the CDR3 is TGCGCCAGCAGTCAATCGCGGGGACCCTCTCTTGATAGCAATCAGCCCCAGCATTTT.

The CDR3 region is CAISDPGGGELFF. CDR3 bases: TGTGCCATCAGCGACCCCGGGGGCGGGGAGCTGTTTTTT. The chain joins TRBV10-3 to TRBJ2-2; the D gene is possibly TRBD2 (6 bases). Germline V gene data show CDR1 as ENHRY and CDR2 as SYGVKD. Trimming left V 6 bases short and J 7 bases short, with 12 bases between. This CDR3 contains 13 residues.

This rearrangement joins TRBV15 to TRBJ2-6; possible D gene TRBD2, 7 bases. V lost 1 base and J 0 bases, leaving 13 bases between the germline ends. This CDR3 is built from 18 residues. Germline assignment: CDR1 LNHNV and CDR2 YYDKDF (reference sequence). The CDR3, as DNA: TGTGCCACCAGCAGAGGGGGGGGCACCCGCTCTGGGGCCAACGTCCTGACTTTC. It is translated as CATSRGGGTRSGANVLTF. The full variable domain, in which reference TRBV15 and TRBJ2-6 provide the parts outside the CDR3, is DAMVIQNPRYQVTQFGKPVTLSCSQTLNHNVMYWYQQKSSQAPKLLFHYYDKDFNNEADTPDNFQSRRPNTSFCFLDIRSPGLGDTAMYLCATSRGGGTRSGANVLTFGAGSRLTVL.

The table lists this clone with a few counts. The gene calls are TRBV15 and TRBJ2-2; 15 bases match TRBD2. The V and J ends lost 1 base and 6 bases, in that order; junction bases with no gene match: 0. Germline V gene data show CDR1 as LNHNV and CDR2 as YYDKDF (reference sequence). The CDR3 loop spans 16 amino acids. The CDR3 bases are TGTGCCACCAGCAGAGGGACTAGCGGGGGGGCCGGGGAGCTGTTTTTT. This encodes CATSRGTSGGAGELFF.

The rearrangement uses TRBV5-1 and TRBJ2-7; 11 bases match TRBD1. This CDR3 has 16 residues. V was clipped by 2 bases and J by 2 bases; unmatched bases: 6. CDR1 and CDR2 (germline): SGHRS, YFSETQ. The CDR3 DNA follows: TGCGCCAGCAGCTTAGACCCGGGACAGGGGGCCTACGAGCAGTACTTC. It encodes CASSLDPGQGAYEQYF.

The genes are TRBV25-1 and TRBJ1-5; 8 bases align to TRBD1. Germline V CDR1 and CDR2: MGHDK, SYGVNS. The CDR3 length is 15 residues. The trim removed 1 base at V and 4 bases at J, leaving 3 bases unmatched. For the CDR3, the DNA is TGTGCCAGCAGTGAATCGACAGGGGATAATCAGCCCCAGCATTTT. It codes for CASSESTGDNQPQHF.

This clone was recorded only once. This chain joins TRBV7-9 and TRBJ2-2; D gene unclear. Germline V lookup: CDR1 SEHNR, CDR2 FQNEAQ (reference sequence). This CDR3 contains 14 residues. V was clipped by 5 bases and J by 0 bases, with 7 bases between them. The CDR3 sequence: CASSISANTGELFF. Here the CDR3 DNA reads TGTGCCAGCAGCATCAGCGCGAACACCGGGGAGCTGTTTTTT.

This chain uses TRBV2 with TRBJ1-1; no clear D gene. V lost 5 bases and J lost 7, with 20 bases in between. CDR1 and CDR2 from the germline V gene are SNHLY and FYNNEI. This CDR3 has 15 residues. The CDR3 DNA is TGTGCCAGCAGTTATGATCAGGCTCTTGCGGGTGAAGCTTTCTTT. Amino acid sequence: CASSYDQALAGEAFF.

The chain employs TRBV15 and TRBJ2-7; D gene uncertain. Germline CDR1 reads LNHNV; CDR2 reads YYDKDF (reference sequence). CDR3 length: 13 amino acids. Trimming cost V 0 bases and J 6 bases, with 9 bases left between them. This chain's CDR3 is CATSRDLVSEQYF. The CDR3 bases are TGTGCCACCAGCAGAGATCTAGTCTCCGAGCAGTACTTC.

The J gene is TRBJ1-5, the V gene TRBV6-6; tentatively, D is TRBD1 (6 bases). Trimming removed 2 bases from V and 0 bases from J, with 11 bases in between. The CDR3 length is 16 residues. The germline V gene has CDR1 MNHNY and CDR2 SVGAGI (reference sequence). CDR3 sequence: CASSYGTTVSNQPQHF. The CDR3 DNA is TGTGCCAGCAGTTACGGGACAACCGTTAGCAATCAGCCCCAGCATTTT.

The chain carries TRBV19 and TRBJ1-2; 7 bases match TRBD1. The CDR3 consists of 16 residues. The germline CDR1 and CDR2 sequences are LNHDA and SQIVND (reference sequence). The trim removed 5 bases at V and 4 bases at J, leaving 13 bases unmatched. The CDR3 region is CASSRPRDRGGYGYTF. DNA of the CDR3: TGTGCCAGTAGTCGACCACGGGACAGAGGGGGCTATGGCTACACCTTC.

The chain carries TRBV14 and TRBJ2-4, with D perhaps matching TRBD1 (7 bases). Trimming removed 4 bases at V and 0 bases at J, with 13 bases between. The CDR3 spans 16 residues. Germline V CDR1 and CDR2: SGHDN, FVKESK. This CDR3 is CASSPQGGLAKNIQYF. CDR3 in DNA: TGTGCCAGCAGCCCCCAGGGGGGTTTAGCCAAAAACATTCAGTACTTC. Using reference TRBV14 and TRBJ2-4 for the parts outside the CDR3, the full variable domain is EAGVTQFPSHSVIEKGQTVTLRCDPISGHDNLYWYRRVMGKEIKFLLHFVKESKQDESGMPNNRFLAERTGGTYSTLKVQPAELEDSGVYFCASSPQGGLAKNIQYFGAGTRLSVL.